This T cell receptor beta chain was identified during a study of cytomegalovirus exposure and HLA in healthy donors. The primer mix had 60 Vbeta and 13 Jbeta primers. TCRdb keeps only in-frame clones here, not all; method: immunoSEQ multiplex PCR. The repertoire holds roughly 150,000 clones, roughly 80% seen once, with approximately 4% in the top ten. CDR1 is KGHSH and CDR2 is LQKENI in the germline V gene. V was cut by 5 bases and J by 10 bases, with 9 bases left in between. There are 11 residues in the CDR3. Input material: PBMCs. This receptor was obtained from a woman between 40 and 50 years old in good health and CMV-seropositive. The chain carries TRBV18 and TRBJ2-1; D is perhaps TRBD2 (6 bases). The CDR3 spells CASSSAGEQFF. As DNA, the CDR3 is TGTGCCAGCTCATCCGCGGGAGAGCAGTTCTTC.